This T cell receptor (beta chain) was documented in a study of CD8+CD57+ T cells in acquired aplastic anemia. Study information: DNA recovered from sorted CD4+ and CD8+ cells had a mean of approximately 3.2 ug.

CDR1 is SNHLY and CDR2 is FYNNEI in the germline V gene. The CDR3 covers 17 residues. Investigators profiled TCR beta VDJ and CDR3 from genomic DNA template. In TCRdb, the reads were re-called with MiXCR into one record per CDR3 protein. The sample includes more than 250,000 distinct CDR3 sequences, around three fifths seen only once; the top ten take around 8%. Turning to this clonotype: At one end, the junction sequence differs from germline, possibly due to a read error.

The V and J genes are TRBV2 and TRBJ2-3; D possibly corresponds to TRBD2 (7 bases). The origin of this receptor is a human donor with severe aplastic anemia or a healthy control (not recorded which). Sequenced material: sorted CD4+, CD8+, or CD8+CD57+ T cells (not recorded which) from PBMCs. The CDR3 sequence: CASSEGWGGAPRDTQYF. The CDR3 bases are TGTGCCAGCAGCGAAGGGTGGGGGGGCGCCCCGAGGGATACGCAGTATTTT.